This T cell receptor beta chain derives from a study of cytomegalovirus exposure and HLA in healthy donors. Germline assignment: CDR1 LNHDA and CDR2 SQIVND (reference sequence). V lost 3 bases and J 3 bases, leaving 11 bases between the germline ends. The CDR3 consists of 14 residues. Assay: immunoSEQ multiplex PCR; the TCRdb copy retains only in-frame clones and omits some. The sample lists around 200,000 clones, more than 65% occurring once. Turning to this clone: Its matching antigen is unknown.

Overall study findings and caveats: Researchers catalogued 150 or so TCR beta chains as cytomegalovirus-associated.

Sequences were obtained from PBMCs. The TCR was taken from a woman aged 18-35 years in good health and CMV-seropositive. This chain joins TRBV19 and TRBJ2-5; D gene uncertain. The CDR3 sequence is CASSIAHLKETQYF. The DNA of the CDR3 is TGTGCCAGTAGTATCGCACATCTGAAAGAGACCCAGTACTTC.